Given below is one T cell receptor beta chain in context. As yet, its antigen is unknown. TCRdb's copy holds only in-frame clones and misses some; the assay was immunoSEQ multiplex PCR. The profile shows under 2,500,000 clones, approximately 94% of them singletons. The data were obtained in a study of shared clonotypes between healthy human individuals. Regarding the study as a whole: Researchers found naive subsets generally carried larger estimated richness than memory subsets.

V lost 0 bases and J lost 2, with 12 bases in between. Germline V gene lookup returns CDR1 SGHRS and CDR2 YFSETQ. This CDR3 has 15 amino acids. This receptor was identified in a man younger than 30 in good health. This sequence joins TRBV5-1 and TRBJ2-7, with D perhaps TRBD1 (6 bases). The sequenced material came from naive CD4+ T cells sorted from blood. Subset denoted: CD45RA+ positively selected. The CDR3, as DNA: TGCGCCAGCAGCTTGGAAGGGGGTCCAGCCTACGAGCAGTACTTC. It yields the protein CASSLEGGPAYEQYF.